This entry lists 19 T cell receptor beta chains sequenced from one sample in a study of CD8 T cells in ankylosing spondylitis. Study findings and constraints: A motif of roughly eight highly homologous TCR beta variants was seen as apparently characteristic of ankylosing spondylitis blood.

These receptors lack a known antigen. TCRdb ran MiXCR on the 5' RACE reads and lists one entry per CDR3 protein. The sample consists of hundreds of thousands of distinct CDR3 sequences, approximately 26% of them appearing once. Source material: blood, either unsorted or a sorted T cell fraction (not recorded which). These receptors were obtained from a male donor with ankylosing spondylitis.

Written as DNA, the CDR3 is TGTGCCAGCAGCTTAGATGGATGGGCAGGGCAGAGAGAGACCCAGTACTTC. This translates into CASSLDGWAGQRETQYF. V usage is TRBV7-9 and J usage is TRBJ2-5, with D possibly TRBD1 on 5 matching bases. Germline CDR1 reads SEHNR; CDR2 reads FQNEAQ (reference sequence). The CDR3 runs to 17 residues. The V end was cut by 1 base, the J end by 4 bases, with 19 bases between.

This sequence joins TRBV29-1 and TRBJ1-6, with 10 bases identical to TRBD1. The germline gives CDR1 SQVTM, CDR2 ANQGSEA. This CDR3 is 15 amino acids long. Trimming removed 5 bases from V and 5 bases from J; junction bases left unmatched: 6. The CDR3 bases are TGCAGCGTTCAATTGACAGGGGGCAATAATTCACCCCTCCACTTT. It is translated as CSVQLTGGNNSPLHF.

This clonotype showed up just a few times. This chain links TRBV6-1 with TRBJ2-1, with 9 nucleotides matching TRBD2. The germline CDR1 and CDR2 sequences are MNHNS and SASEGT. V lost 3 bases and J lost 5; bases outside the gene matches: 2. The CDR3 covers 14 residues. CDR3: CASSESGRHNEQFF. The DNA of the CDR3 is TGTGCCAGCAGTGAGAGCGGGAGGCACAATGAGCAGTTCTTC.

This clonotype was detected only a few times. CDR3 sequence: CASSFLGEVAFF. CDR3 in DNA: TGCGCCAGCAGCTTCCTGGGGGAAGTGGCTTTCTTT. The rearrangement links TRBV5-1 to TRBJ1-1; D perhaps matches TRBD1 (5 bases). The V end was cut by 2 bases, the J end by 11 bases, with 13 bases between. Germline CDR1 reads SGHRS; CDR2 reads YFSETQ. There are 12 residues in the CDR3.

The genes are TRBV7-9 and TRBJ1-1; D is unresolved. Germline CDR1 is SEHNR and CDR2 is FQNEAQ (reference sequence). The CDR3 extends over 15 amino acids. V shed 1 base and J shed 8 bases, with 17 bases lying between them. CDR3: CASSLVRPGIGEAFF. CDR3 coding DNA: TGTGCCAGCAGCTTAGTAAGGCCGGGGATAGGGGAAGCTTTCTTT.

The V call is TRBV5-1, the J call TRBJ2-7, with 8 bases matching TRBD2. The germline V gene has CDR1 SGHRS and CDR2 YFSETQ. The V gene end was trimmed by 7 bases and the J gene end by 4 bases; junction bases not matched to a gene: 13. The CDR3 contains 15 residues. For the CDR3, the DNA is TGCGCCAGCGCACAAACTAGCGGAAGGCCTTACGAGCAGTACTTC. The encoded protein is CASAQTSGRPYEQYF.

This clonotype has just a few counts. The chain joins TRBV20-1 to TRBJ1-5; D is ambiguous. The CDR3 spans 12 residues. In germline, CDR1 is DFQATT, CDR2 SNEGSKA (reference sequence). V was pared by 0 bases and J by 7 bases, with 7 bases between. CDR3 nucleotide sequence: TGCAGTGCTAGAGATTCAAGCCAGCCCCAGCATTTT. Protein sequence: CSARDSSQPQHF.

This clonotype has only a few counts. This CDR3 is CASTGDRGGPQHF. The CDR3 DNA follows: TGTGCCAGCACCGGGGACAGGGGAGGGCCCCAGCATTTT. This rearrangement joins TRBV12-3 or TRBV12-4 to TRBJ1-5, with 10 nucleotides matching TRBD1. With V trimmed by 7 bases and J by 9 bases, 6 bases remained unmatched. This CDR3 is 13 amino acids long.

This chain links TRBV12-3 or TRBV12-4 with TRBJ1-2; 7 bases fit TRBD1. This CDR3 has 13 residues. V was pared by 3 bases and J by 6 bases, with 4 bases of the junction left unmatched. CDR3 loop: CASSFGQVDGYTF. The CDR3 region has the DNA TGTGCCAGCAGTTTCGGACAGGTTGATGGCTACACCTTC.

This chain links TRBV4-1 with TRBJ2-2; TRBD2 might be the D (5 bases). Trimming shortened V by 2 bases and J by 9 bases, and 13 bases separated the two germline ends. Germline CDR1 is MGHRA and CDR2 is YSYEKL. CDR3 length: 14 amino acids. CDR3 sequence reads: CASSQLGGGWELFF. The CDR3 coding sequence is TGCGCCAGCAGCCAACTAGGTGGCGGGTGGGAGCTGTTTTTT.

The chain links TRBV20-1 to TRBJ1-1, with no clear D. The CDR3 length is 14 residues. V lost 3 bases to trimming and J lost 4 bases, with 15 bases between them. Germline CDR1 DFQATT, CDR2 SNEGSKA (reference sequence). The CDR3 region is CSAREQLLGTEAFF. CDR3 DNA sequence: TGCAGTGCTAGGGAACAGCTACTCGGCACTGAAGCTTTCTTT.

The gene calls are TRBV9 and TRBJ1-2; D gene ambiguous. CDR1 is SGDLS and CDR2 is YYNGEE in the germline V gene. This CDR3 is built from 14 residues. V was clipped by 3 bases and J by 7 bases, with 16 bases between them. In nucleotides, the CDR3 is TGTGCCAGCAGCGGGCGTGTTTGGGCGTTTGGCTACACCTTC. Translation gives CASSGRVWAFGYTF. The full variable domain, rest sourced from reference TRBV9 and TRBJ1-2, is DSGVTQTPKHLITATGQRVTLRCSPRSGDLSVYWYQQSLDQGLQFLIQYYNGEERAKGNILERFSAQQFPDLHSELNLSSLELGDSALYFCASSGRVWAFGYTFGSGTRLTVV.

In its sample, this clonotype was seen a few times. For the CDR3, the DNA is TGCAGTGTTTTAGGGGGTATAGCTTTCTTT. Amino acids: CSVLGGIAFF. The rearrangement joins TRBV20-1 to TRBJ1-1, with D perhaps matching TRBD1 (6 bases). The CDR3 spans 10 residues. Trimming left V 7 bases short and J 10 bases short, with 13 bases between. CDR1 and CDR2 (germline): DFQATT, SNEGSKA (reference sequence).

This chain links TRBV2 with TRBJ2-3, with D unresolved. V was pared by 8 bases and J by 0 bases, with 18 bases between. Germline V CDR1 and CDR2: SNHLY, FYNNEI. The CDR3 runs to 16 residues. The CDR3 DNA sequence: TGTGCCAGCCCCCCCACTGGTACCGCTAGCACAGATACGCAGTATTTT. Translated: CASPPTGTASTDTQYF.

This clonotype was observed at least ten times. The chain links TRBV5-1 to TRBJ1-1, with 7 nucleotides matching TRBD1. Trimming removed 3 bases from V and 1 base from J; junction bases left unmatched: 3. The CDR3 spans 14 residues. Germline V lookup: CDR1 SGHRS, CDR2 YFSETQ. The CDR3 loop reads CASSWDRPNTEAFF. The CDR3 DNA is TGCGCCAGCAGCTGGGACAGACCGAACACTGAAGCTTTCTTT.

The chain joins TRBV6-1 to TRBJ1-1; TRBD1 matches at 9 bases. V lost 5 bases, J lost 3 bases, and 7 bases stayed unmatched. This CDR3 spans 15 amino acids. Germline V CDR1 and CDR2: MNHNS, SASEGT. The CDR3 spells CASSPNRGLDTEAFF. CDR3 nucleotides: TGTGCCAGCAGTCCCAACAGGGGGCTTGACACTGAAGCTTTCTTT.

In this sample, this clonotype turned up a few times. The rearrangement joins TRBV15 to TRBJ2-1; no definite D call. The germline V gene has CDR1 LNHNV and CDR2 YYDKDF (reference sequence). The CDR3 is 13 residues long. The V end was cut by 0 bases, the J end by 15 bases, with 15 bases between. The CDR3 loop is CATSRDPKTGRFF. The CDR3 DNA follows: TGTGCCACCAGCAGAGACCCCAAAACCGGGCGGTTCTTC. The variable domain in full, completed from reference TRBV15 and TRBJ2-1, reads DAMVIQNPRYQVTQFGKPVTLSCSQTLNHNVMYWYQQKSSQAPKLLFHYYDKDFNNEADTPDNFQSRRPNTSFCFLDIRSPGLGDTAMYLCATSRDPKTGRFFGPGTRLTVL.

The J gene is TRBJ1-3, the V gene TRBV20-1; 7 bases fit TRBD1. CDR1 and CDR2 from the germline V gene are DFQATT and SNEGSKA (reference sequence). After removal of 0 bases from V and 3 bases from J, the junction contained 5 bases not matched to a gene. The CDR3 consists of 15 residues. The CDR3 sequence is CSAREGRGDGNTIYF. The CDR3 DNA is TGCAGTGCTAGAGAGGGCAGGGGGGATGGAAACACCATATATTTT.

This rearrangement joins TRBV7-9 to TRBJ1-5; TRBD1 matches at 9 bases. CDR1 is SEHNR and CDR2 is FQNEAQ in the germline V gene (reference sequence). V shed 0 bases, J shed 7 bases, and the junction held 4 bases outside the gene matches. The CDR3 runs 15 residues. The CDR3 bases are TGTGCCAGCAGCTTAGCAGGGACAGGGCGGCAGCCCCAGCATTTT. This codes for CASSLAGTGRQPQHF.